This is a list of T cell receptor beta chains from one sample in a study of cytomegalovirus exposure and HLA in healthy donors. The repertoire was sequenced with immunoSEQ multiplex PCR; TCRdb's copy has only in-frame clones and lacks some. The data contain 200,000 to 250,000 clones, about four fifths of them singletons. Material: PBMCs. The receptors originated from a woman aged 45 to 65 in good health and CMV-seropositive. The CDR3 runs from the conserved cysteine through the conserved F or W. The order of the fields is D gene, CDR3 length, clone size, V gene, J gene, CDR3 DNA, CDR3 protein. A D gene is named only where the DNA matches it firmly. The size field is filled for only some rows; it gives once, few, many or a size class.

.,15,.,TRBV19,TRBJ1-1,TGTGCCAGTAGTATTTCGGCCAGGATGAACACTGAAGCTTTCTTT,CASSISARMNTEAFF
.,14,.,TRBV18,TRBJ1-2,TGTGCCAGCTCCACATCCGCCAGGAACTATGGCTACACCTTC,CASSTSARNYGYTF
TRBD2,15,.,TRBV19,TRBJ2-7,TGTGCCAGTAGTGCGGGCAGACTAGCCTACTACGAGCAGTACTTC,CASSAGRLAYYEQYF
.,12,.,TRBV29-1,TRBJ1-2,TGCAGCGTTGAGCGACAGTTCTATGGCTACACCTTC,CSVERQFYGYTF
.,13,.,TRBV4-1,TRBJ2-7,TGCGCCAGCAGCCAAGTGCTATCCTACGAGCAGTACTTC,CASSQVLSYEQYF
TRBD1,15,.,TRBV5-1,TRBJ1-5,TGCGCCAGCAGCTTGAACACAGGGGGCGGACAGCCCCAGCATTTT,CASSLNTGGGQPQHF
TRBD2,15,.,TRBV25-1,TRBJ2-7,TGTGCCAGCACTCTAGCGGGGCCTGGGGTTTACGAGCAGTACTTC,CASTLAGPGVYEQYF
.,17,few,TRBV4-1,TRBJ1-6,TGCGCCAGCAGCTTTCACAGGGTGCGTCAGCTCAATTCACCCCTCCACTTT,CASSFHRVRQLNSPLHF
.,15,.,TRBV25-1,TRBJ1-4,TGTGCCAGCACCCCCTTCTTGGGGGGAAGTGAAAAACTGTTTTTT,CASTPFLGGSEKLFF
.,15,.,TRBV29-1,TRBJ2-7,TGCAGCGTTGAAGATCGCGGCGGGGTCTCCTACGAGCAGTACTTC,CSVEDRGGVSYEQYF
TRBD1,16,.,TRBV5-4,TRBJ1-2,TGTGCCAGCAGCTTACCACAGGGGGCCTTGAACTATGGCTACACCTTC,CASSLPQGALNYGYTF
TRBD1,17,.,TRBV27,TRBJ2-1,TGTGCCAGCAGTTCGACAGGGTTCCGGACTCCGCACAATGAGCAGTTCTTC,CASSSTGFRTPHNEQFF
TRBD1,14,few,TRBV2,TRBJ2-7,TGTGCCAGCAGTGAACAGGGGGCGTCCTACGAGCAGTACTTC,CASSEQGASYEQYF
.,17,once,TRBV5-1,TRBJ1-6,TGCGCCAGCAGCTCCTCCCTCAGGGGTTCCCTTAATTCACCCCTCCACTTT,CASSSSLRGSLNSPLHF
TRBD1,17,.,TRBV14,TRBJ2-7,TGTGCCAGCAGCCAAGATCTGGGGACAGGGGTAAAAAACGAGCAGTACTTC,CASSQDLGTGVKNEQYF
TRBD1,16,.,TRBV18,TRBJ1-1,TGTGCCAGCTCACCAGCCAATGGACAGGTGAACACTGAAGCTTTCTTT,CASSPANGQVNTEAFF
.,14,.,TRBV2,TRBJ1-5,TGTGCCAGCGGGGGGATGTTGTTCAATCAGCCCCAGCATTTT,CASGGMLFNQPQHF
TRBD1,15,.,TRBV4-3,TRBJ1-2,TGCGCCAGCAGCCAGGACAGGGGGCTCGCCTATGGCTACACCTTC,CASSQDRGLAYGYTF
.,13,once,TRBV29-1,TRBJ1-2,TGCAGCGTTGACCTAGGGGGTAACTATGGCTACACCTTC,CSVDLGGNYGYTF
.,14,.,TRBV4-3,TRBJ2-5,TGCGCCAGCAGCGTTACGGGGTTCCAAGAGACCCAGTACTTC,CASSVTGFQETQYF
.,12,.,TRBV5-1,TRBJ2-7,TGCGCCAGCAGCGTGCAGGGCCACGAGCAGTACTTC,CASSVQGHEQYF
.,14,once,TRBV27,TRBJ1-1,TGTGCCAGCAGTTGGGTCGAAGGGGGCACTGAAGCTTTCTTT,CASSWVEGGTEAFF
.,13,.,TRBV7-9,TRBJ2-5,TGTGCCAGCACCCTGACACCGTCCCCGACCCAGTACTTC,CASTLTPSPTQYF
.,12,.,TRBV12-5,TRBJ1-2,TGTGCTAGTGGTTTGGACCACTCTCACCACACCTTC,CASGLDHSHHTF
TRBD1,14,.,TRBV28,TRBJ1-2,TGTGCCAGCAGGCGCGGACAGGGAATCGTAGGCTACACCTTC,CASRRGQGIVGYTF
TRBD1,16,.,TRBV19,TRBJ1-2,TGTGCCAGTAGTATAGGGCTCGACAGGGGAGATCCTGGCTACACCTTC,CASSIGLDRGDPGYTF
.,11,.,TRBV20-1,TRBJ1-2,TGCAGTGCTGATCAGGGGTTCGGCTACACCTTC,CSADQGFGYTF
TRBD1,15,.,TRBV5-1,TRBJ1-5,TGCGCCAGCAGCCGCGGGACAGGGGGCATCGAGCCCCAGCATTTT,CASSRGTGGIEPQHF
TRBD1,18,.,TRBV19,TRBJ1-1,TGTGCCAGTAGTATAGATAGGAGGACAGGGGGCGCGGACACTGAAGCTTTCTTT,CASSIDRRTGGADTEAFF
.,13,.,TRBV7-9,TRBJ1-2,TGTGCCAGCAGCTTCGGGGGGAACTATGGCTACACCTTC,CASSFGGNYGYTF
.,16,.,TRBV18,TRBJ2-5,TGTGCTAGCTCACAACGTCGACAGGCGACCCAAGAGACCCAGTACTTC,CASSQRRQATQETQYF
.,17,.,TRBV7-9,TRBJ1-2,TGTGCCAGCAGCTTAGATGTCAGGGTGAAGGCTAACTATGGCTACACCTTC,CASSLDVRVKANYGYTF
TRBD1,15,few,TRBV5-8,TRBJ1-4,TGTGCCAGCAGCTCGACAGGGAACAATAATGAAAAACTGTTTTTT,CASSSTGNNNEKLFF
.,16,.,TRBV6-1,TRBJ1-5,TGTGCCAGCAGTGAAGTGTACGACAACCGGTACCAGCCCCAGCATTTT,CASSEVYDNRYQPQHF
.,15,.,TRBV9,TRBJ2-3,TGTGCCAGCAGCGTAGTCGGGACTAGCACAGATACGCAGTATTTT,CASSVVGTSTDTQYF
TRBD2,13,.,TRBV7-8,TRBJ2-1,TGTGCCAGCAGGTCTACTAGCGGGGGGGCTCAGTTCTTC,CASRSTSGGAQFF
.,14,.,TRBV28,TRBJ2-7,TGTGCCAGCAGCGGGACGCGGGGGCTTTACGAGCAGTACTTC,CASSGTRGLYEQYF
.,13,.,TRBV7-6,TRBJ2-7,TGTGCCAGCAGCTTAGAACAGTTCTACGAGCAGTACTTC,CASSLEQFYEQYF
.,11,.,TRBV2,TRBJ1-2,TGTGCCAGCTGGGGACAATATGGCTACACCTTC,CASWGQYGYTF
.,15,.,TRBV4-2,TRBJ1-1,TGTGCCAGCAGCCCCGGTGAGGTTTTGAACACTGAAGCTTTCTTT,CASSPGEVLNTEAFF
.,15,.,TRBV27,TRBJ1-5,TGTGCCAGCAGTCCTGGGTGGGGCAGCAATCAGCCCCAGCATTTT,CASSPGWGSNQPQHF
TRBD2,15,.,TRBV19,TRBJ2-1,TGTGCCAGTAGTATTTATGGGACTAGCTTCAATGAGCAGTTCTTC,CASSIYGTSFNEQFF